Listed here are 9 T cell receptor beta chains from one sample, sequenced in a study of T cells in Graves' hyperthyroidism and ophthalmopathy. It was RNA transcripts that yielded the amplified TCR beta CDR3 regions. The HTBI primer set drove a first-round RT-PCR of the TCR CDR3. Using its own MiXCR run on the multiplex PCR reads, TCRdb lists one record per CDR3 protein. The table lists over 700,000 distinct CDR3 sequences, around 20% of them singletons. The sequencing input was blood. The receptors originated from a woman in her fifties or sixties with Graves' hyperthyroidism that later progressed to Graves' ophthalmopathy.

This clonotype was seen more than once but under ten times. V usage is TRBV7-9 and J usage is TRBJ2-1; D may be TRBD2 (6 bases). This CDR3 has 17 amino acids. The V end was cut by 4 bases, the J end by 9 bases, with 25 bases between. Germline CDR1 is SEHNR and CDR2 is FQNEAQ (reference sequence). The CDR3 region is CASSSPWEEPTEFEQFF. CDR3 sequence (DNA): TGTGCCAGCAGCTCCCCCTGGGAGGAACCCACCGAATTTGAGCAGTTCTTC.

This clonotype was seen only a few times. The chain uses TRBV30 and TRBJ2-5; D is undetermined. CDR1 is GTSNPN, CDR2 SVGIG, per germline (reference sequence). This CDR3 region has 11 residues. The germline V and J ends were trimmed by 0 bases and 5 bases, with 4 bases remaining between them. The CDR3 protein is CAWSVPETQYF. CDR3 bases: TGTGCCTGGAGTGTACCCGAGACCCAGTACTTC. The full variable domain, with the rest looked up from reference TRBV30 and TRBJ2-5, is SQTIHQWPATLVQPVGSPLSLECTVEGTSNPNLYWYRQAAGRGLQLLFYSVGIGQISSEVPQNLSASRPQDRQFILSSKKLLLSDSGFYLCAWSVPETQYFGPGTRLLVL.

This clonotype was seen ten or more times. This chain uses TRBV20-1 with TRBJ1-5; 7 nucleotides match TRBD1. Germline trimming cut 4 bases from V and 4 bases from J; bases unmatched to any gene: 7. The CDR3 totals 14 residues. CDR1 DFQATT and CDR2 SNEGSKA come from the germline V gene (reference sequence). CDR3 in amino acids: CSAIIGTDNQPQHF. Here the CDR3 DNA reads TGCAGTGCTATCATCGGGACAGATAATCAGCCCCAGCATTTT.

The chain has TRBV6-1 and TRBJ2-7, with D possibly matching TRBD2 (6 bases). CDR1 is MNHNS and CDR2 is SASEGT in the germline V gene. The CDR3 contains 13 residues. V dropped 8 bases and J dropped 3 bases, with 14 bases sitting between them. CDR3 amino acids: CASAIRESYEQYF. CDR3 nucleotides: TGTGCCAGCGCCATTCGGGAGAGCTACGAGCAGTACTTC.

This clonotype was counted ten times or more. This sequence joins TRBV27 and TRBJ1-2; perhaps TRBD1 as D (6 bases). Trimming removed 5 bases at V and 4 bases at J, with 11 bases between. Germline CDR1 and CDR2: MNHEY and SMNVEV (reference sequence). This CDR3 is built from 13 residues. CDR3 nucleotides: TGTGCCAGCAGTAACGGGGGCAGCTATGGCTACACCTTC. This sequence encodes CASSNGGSYGYTF.

This clonotype was counted ten times or more. The rearrangement joins TRBV12-5 to TRBJ1-2; weak D call: TRBD1 (6 bases). V lost 1 base, J lost 7 bases, and 10 bases lay in between. This CDR3 is built from 13 residues. CDR1 and CDR2 from the germline V gene are LGHNT and FRNRAP. The CDR3 DNA reads as TGTGCTAGTGGTTTGGGCAGGGGCTCTGGCTACACCTTC. It encodes CASGLGRGSGYTF.

Concerning this clonotype: Germline and junction disagree at one end, which may indicate a read error. This chain joins TRBV11-3 and TRBJ1-5, with 7 bases aligning to TRBD1. CDR1 is SGHNT and CDR2 is YENEEA in the germline V gene. The length of the CDR3 is 15 residues. In DNA, the CDR3 is TGTGCCAGCAGCCCCGGGGGGCAGGGGGGGCAGCCCCATCATTTT. Amino acids: CASSPGGQGGQPHHF.

The rearrangement uses TRBV11-1 and TRBJ2-5; 13 positions agree with TRBD2. The CDR3 consists of 18 residues. Per germline, CDR1 SGHAT and CDR2 FQDESV (reference sequence). The trim removed 5 bases at V and 1 base at J, leaving 10 bases unmatched. The CDR3 nucleotides read TGTGCCAGCAGCCTAGGACTAGCGGGGGAGGCGACCCAAGAGACCCAGTACTTC. Protein sequence: CASSLGLAGEATQETQYF.

This clonotype was found a few times. The gene calls are TRBV10-3 and TRBJ1-5, with D maybe TRBD1 (5 bases). From germline, CDR1 is ENHRY and CDR2 SYGVKD. There are 15 residues in the CDR3. The V and J ends lost 10 bases and 0 bases respectively, with 16 bases between them. The CDR3 spells CATREQENSNQPQHF. The DNA for the CDR3 is TGTGCCACCCGGGAACAGGAAAATAGCAATCAGCCCCAGCATTTT.